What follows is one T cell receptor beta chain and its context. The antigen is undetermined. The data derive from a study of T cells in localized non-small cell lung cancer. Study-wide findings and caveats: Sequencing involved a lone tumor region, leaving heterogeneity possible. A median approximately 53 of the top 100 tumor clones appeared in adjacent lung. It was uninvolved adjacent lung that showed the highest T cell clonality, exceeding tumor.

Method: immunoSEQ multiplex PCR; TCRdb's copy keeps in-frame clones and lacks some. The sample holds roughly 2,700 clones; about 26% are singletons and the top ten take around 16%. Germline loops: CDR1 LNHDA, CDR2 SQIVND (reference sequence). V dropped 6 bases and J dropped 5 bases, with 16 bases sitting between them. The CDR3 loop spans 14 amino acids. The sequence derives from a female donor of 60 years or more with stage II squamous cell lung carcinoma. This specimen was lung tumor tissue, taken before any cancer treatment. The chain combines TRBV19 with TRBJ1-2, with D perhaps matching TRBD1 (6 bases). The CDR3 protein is CASRFGQTSYGYTF. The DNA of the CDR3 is TGTGCCAGTAGGTTCGGACAGACCTCTTATGGCTACACCTTC. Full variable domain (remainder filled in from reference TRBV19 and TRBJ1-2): DGGITQSPKYLFRKEGQNVTLSCEQNLNHDAMYWYRQDPGQGLRLIYYSQIVNDFQKGDIAEGYSVSREKKESFPLTVTSAQKNPTAFYLCASRFGQTSYGYTFGSGTRLTVV.